Each of the 7 T cell receptor beta chains below was sequenced from the same sample in a study of PD-1 blockade in classical Hodgkin lymphoma. Repertoires were generated with immunoSEQ multiplex PCR, while TCRdb's copy carries only in-frame clones and drops some. Of about 98,000 clones in the sample, roughly 79% are singletons; the top ten hold less than 20%. Every patient had relapsed following autologous stem cell transplantation, and cohorts differed in brentuximab vedotin exposure. The sample was peripheral blood mononuclear cells (PBMCs), taken before the second cycle of nivolumab. Receptors were obtained from a human donor with classical Hodgkin lymphoma.

CDR3 bases: TGTGCCAGCAGCCCCTGGGACAGAAACACTGAAGCTTTCTTT. This sequence encodes CASSPWDRNTEAFF. The rearrangement joins TRBV7-9 to TRBJ1-1; 7 bases line up with TRBD1. The CDR3 spans 14 residues. The germline CDR1 and CDR2 sequences are SEHNR and FQNEAQ (reference sequence). V trimming: 5 bases; J trimming: 2 bases; junction bases outside the gene matches: 5.

The chain employs TRBV5-4 and TRBJ2-3; D perhaps matches TRBD2 (5 bases). V lost 4 bases and J lost 2, with 8 bases in between. This CDR3 spans 13 amino acids. Germline loops: CDR1 SGHNT, CDR2 YYREEE (reference sequence). The CDR3 sequence is CASSAGPTDTQYF. The CDR3 DNA follows: TGTGCCAGCAGCGCGGGCCCCACAGATACGCAGTATTTT.

In its sample, this clone was seen once. The chain has TRBV11-1 and TRBJ2-5; TRBD1 matches at 8 bases. This CDR3 region has 14 residues. Germline CDR1 reads SGHAT; CDR2 reads FQDESV (reference sequence). The V gene end was trimmed by 4 bases and the J gene end by 8 bases; junction bases not matched to a gene: 9. The CDR3 reads CASSSSRQGPTQYF. The CDR3 bases are TGTGCCAGCAGCTCAAGTCGACAGGGGCCCACCCAGTACTTC.

This chain uses TRBV30 with TRBJ1-5, with D possibly being TRBD1 (5 bases). Germline CDR1 GTSNPN, CDR2 SVGIG (reference sequence). This CDR3 region has 15 residues. The ends were cut back, 0 bases at V and 3 bases at J, with 12 bases in the middle. The CDR3 nucleotides are TGTGCCTGGAGTGTAGTCCCGGACAACAATCAGCCCCAGCATTTT. Protein product: CAWSVVPDNNQPQHF.

The chain combines TRBV20-1 with TRBJ2-3, with D perhaps matching TRBD1 (6 bases). Looked up from germline, CDR1 is DFQATT and CDR2 is SNEGSKA (reference sequence). The ends were cut back, 7 bases at V and 2 bases at J, with 7 bases in the middle. The CDR3 loop spans 11 amino acids. The CDR3 spells CSGDITDTQYF. In nucleotides, the CDR3 is TGCAGTGGGGACATCACAGATACGCAGTATTTT.

The genes are TRBV28 and TRBJ2-2, with TRBD2 identical over 9 bases. With V trimmed by 6 bases and J by 0 bases, 14 bases remained unmatched. Germline values: CDR1 MDHEN, CDR2 SYDVKM. The CDR3 is 19 residues long. CDR3 DNA: TGTGCCAGCAGCCCCTGGGCGGGGCTAGCGGGAACGAACACCGGGGAGCTGTTTTTT. It specifies CASSPWAGLAGTNTGELFF.

The rearrangement uses TRBV29-1 and TRBJ2-1, with 10 positions matching TRBD2. V lost 1 base and J lost 5; bases outside the gene matches: 8. Germline values: CDR1 SQVTM, CDR2 ANQGSEA. The CDR3 totals 16 residues. This CDR3 is CSVEVRLAGVNNEQFF. CDR3 in DNA: TGCAGCGTTGAAGTCCGGCTAGCGGGAGTAAACAATGAGCAGTTCTTC.